Each of the 8 T cell receptor beta chains below was sequenced from the same sample in a study of blood T cell repertoires in COVID-19. Assay used: immunoSEQ multiplex PCR; TCRdb lists only in-frame clones, some missing. The table records approximately 260,000 clones, approximately 84% of them present only once. The sample taken for sequencing was PBMCs or T cells enriched from blood (not recorded which). The source of these receptors is a middle-aged woman with acute COVID-19.

This sequence joins TRBV11-2 and TRBJ2-3; 7 bases agree with TRBD1. This CDR3 is 13 amino acids long. In germline, CDR1 is SGHAT, CDR2 FQNNGV. J was trimmed by 4 bases and V by 6 bases; bases with no gene match: 4. CDR3 DNA sequence: TGTGCCAGCAGTCAGACAGGGCCAGATACGCAGTATTTT. Translated: CASSQTGPDTQYF.

The J gene is TRBJ2-1, the V gene TRBV7-6; 9 positions agree with TRBD1. Germline assignment: CDR1 SGHVS and CDR2 FNYEAQ. The trim removed 7 bases at V and 6 bases at J, leaving 16 bases unmatched. This CDR3 contains 17 residues. CDR3 region: CASNLGRGQGGFNEQFF. In DNA, the CDR3 is TGTGCCAGCAACCTAGGCCGGGGACAGGGAGGGTTCAATGAGCAGTTCTTC.

The CDR3 spells CASSAAGTIRNEQFF. DNA for the CDR3: TGTGCCAGCAGCGCCGCCGGGACTATCCGCAATGAGCAGTTCTTC. The chain joins TRBV7-6 to TRBJ2-1, with 7 bases fitting TRBD2. The germline V gene encodes CDR1 SGHVS and CDR2 FNYEAQ. Losses at the gene ends were 5 bases for V and 6 bases for J; bases not matched to a gene: 10. The CDR3 sequence is 15 residues long.

The rearrangement links TRBV27 to TRBJ2-7; 7 bases line up with TRBD2. The CDR3 consists of 14 residues. Trimming removed 4 bases from V and 5 bases from J; junction bases left unmatched: 8. Germline V gene sequence: CDR1 MNHEY, CDR2 SMNVEV (reference sequence). The CDR3 nucleotides are TGTGCCAGCAGTTCCAGCGGGACCTCAGACGAGCAGTACTTC. This codes for CASSSSGTSDEQYF.

This chain uses TRBV7-9 with TRBJ1-2; possible D gene TRBD1, 5 bases. The V end lost 8 bases, the J end lost 6 bases, and 13 bases lay between the germline ends. The germline CDR1 and CDR2 sequences are SEHNR and FQNEAQ (reference sequence). The length of the CDR3 is 12 residues. The CDR3, as DNA: TGTGCCAGCTTAGTAGGGGCTAATGGCTACACCTTC. Translation: CASLVGANGYTF.

The chain is built from TRBV4-1 and TRBJ1-6; D not certain. Germline V gene lookup returns CDR1 MGHRA and CDR2 YSYEKL. The V end was cut by 4 bases, the J end by 13 bases, with 11 bases between. The length of the CDR3 is 12 residues. As DNA, the CDR3 is TGCGCCAGCAGCCCATATGCCGGGCCCCTCCACTTT. This codes for CASSPYAGPLHF.

The chain carries TRBV27 and TRBJ1-2; D might be TRBD1 (6 bases). The CDR3 has 14 amino acids. The V end lost 2 bases, the J end lost 7 bases, and 14 bases lay between the germline ends. The germline gives CDR1 MNHEY, CDR2 SMNVEV (reference sequence). The CDR3 is CASSLNGGVAGYTF. CDR3 nucleotide sequence: TGTGCCAGCAGTTTAAATGGGGGCGTTGCTGGCTACACCTTC.

This clone came up once. V usage is TRBV5-1 and J usage is TRBJ1-4; TRBD1 agrees at 10 bases. Unmatched junction bases numbered 4, after V lost 2 bases and J lost 6 bases. The V gene's germline CDR1 is SGHRS and CDR2 YFSETQ. The CDR3 totals 15 residues. The CDR3 region has the DNA TGCGCCAGCAGCTTTACCGGGACAGGGGATGAAAAACTGTTTTTT. This gives the protein CASSFTGTGDEKLFF.